This T cell receptor (beta chain) derives from a study of metastatic and nonmetastatic thyroid tumors. Study-wide context: Both malignant and benign thyroid patients supplied peripheral blood and tumor or nodule tissue samples, across which the repertoires of these patients were then compared. Whole-study results and caveats: Relative to benign nodules, malignant thyroid tumors were reportedly characterized by significantly elevated TCR beta diversity in blood and tumor.

On this clone: Its antigen is as yet unknown. The junction does not match germline at one end; this may be a read error.

Every patient was untreated before thyroid surgery. In the authors' methods: Across clinicopathological groups, CDR3 differences served as the basis for building a distant-metastasis classifier for papillary thyroid cancer. TCRdb reassembled clones from the PCR reads with MiXCR. TCRdb, not the original authors, processed these V and J calls. The sample has about 14,000 clones; 3.6% are singletons. The CDR3 spans 16 residues. Germline CDR1 reads MNHEY; CDR2 reads SVGEGT. The gene calls are TRBV6-2 or TRBV6-3 and TRBJ2-2; 8 bases align to TRBD2. The sample taken for sequencing was tumor tissue. The clonotype originates from a female donor with papillary thyroid cancer or a benign thyroid nodule (not recorded which). Some clones in this sample may be carry-over from other donors' samples. CDR3 DNA sequence: TGTGCCAGCAACCCAAGAGCGGGGGTTAACACGGGGGAGCTGTTTTTT. Protein sequence: CASNPRAGVNTGELFF.